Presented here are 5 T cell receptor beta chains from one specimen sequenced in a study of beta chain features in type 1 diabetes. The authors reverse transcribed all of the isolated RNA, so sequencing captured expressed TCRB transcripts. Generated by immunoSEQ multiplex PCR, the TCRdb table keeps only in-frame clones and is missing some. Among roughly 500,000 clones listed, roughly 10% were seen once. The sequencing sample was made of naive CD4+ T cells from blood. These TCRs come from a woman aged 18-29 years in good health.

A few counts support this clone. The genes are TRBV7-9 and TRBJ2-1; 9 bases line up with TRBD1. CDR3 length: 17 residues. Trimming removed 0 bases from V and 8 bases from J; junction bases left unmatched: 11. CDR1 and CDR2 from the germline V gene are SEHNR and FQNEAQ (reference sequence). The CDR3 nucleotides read TGTGCCAGCAGCTTAGCGGCAGGACAGGGGAACGTTGATGAGCAGTTCTTC. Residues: CASSLAAGQGNVDEQFF.

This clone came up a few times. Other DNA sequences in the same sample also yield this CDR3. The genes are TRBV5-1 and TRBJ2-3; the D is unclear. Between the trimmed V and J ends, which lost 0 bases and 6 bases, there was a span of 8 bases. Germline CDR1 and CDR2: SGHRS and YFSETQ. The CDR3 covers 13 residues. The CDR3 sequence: CASSLGASDTQYF. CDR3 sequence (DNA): TGCGCCAGCAGCTTGGGGGCTTCTGATACGCAGTATTTT. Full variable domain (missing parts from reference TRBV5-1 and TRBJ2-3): KAGVTQTPRYLIKTRGQQVTLSCSPISGHRSVSWYQQTPGQGLQFLFEYFSETQRNKGNFPGRFSGRQFSNSRSEMNVSTLELGDSALYLCASSLGASDTQYFGPGTRLTVL.

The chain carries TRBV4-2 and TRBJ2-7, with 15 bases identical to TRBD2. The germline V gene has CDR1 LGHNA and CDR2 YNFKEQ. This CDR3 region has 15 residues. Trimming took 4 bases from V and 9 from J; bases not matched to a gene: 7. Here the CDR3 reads CASSRTSGRAVVQYF. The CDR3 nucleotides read TGTGCCAGCAGCCGGACTAGCGGGAGGGCCGTTGTGCAGTACTTC.

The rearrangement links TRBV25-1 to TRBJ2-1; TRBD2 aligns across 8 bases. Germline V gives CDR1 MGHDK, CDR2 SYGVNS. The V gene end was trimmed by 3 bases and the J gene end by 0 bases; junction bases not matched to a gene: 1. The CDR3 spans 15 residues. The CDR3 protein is CASSDSGSSYNEQFF. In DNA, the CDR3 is TGTGCCAGCAGTGACAGCGGGAGCTCCTACAATGAGCAGTTCTTC.

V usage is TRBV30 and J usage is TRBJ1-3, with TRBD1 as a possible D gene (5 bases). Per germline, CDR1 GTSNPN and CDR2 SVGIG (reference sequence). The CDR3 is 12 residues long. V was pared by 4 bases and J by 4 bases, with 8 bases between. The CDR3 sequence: CAWTGSGNTIYF. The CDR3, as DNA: TGTGCCTGGACAGGGTCCGGAAACACCATATATTTT.